The 3 T cell receptor beta chains reported below all come from one sample, sequenced in a study of a mutant IDH1 vaccine in newly diagnosed glioma. The data were produced by immunoSEQ multiplex PCR, yet TCRdb's version contains in-frame clones alone and is incomplete. The repertoire consists of about 26,000 clones, with 70% to 85% occurring once and the leading ten covering 7.2%. Noted time point: week 5, during vaccination. The content of each vaccine dose was 300 ug of mutant IDH1 20-mer peptide, and topical imiquimod accompanied it. No antigens are known for them. Sequencing was performed on PBMCs, taken from a glioma patient whose treatment included an IDH1 peptide vaccine. The receptors originated from a man aged 40-55 years with glioma. Some clones in this sample may be carry-over from other donors' samples.

The chain employs TRBV7-9 and TRBJ1-1, with 7 positions matching TRBD1. V shed 4 bases, J shed 5 bases, and the junction held 4 bases outside the gene matches. The CDR3 is 13 residues long. CDR1 is SEHNR and CDR2 is FQNEAQ in the germline V gene (reference sequence). DNA for the CDR3: TGTGCCAGCAGCTCCCAGGGGGGTACTGAAGCTTTCTTT. Translation gives CASSSQGGTEAFF.

The chain uses TRBV7-2 and TRBJ1-2, with 9 bases matching TRBD1. This CDR3 contains 15 residues. J lost 4 bases, V lost 3 bases, and 6 bases had no gene match. CDR1 is SGHTA, CDR2 FQGNSA, per germline. CDR3 coding DNA: TGTGCCAGCAGCTTGGGGACAGGGCTTCCCTATGGCTACACCTTC. Translation gives CASSLGTGLPYGYTF.

This clone was seen just once. V and J are TRBV20-1 and TRBJ2-1; perhaps TRBD2 as D (5 bases). From germline, CDR1 is DFQATT and CDR2 SNEGSKA (reference sequence). V was pared by 2 bases and J by 7 bases, with 6 bases between. The CDR3 covers 11 residues. In DNA, the CDR3 is TGCAGTGCTAGACGAGGGAATGAGCAGTTCTTC. Amino acid sequence: CSARRGNEQFF.